This is a list of T cell receptor beta chains from one sample in a study of patients and donors after allogeneic stem cell transplantation. TCRdb passed the RT-PCR reads through MiXCR, listing each CDR3 protein once. The sample holds 900,000 to 1,000,000 distinct CDR3 sequences, roughly 18% seen once. The sequenced sample was blood, either unsorted or a sorted T cell fraction (not recorded which). The receptor source for this set is a human donor who was either an allogeneic HSCT recipient or a stem cell or donor lymphocyte infusion donor (not recorded which). It is not recorded whose cells these are; they may come from a transplant donor. CDR3s include the opening cysteine and the closing phenylalanine or tryptophan. The D gene is left open where the match is weak. Only some rows state a clone size, as once, few, many or a class for expanded clones.

TRBJ1-3 | - | 16 | TRBV5-1 | - | TGCGCCAGCAGCTTTGGTCTTACAGGGACCGGAAACACCATATATTTT | CASSFGLTGTGNTIYF
TRBJ2-2 | many | 15 | TRBV7-2 | TRBD2 | TGTGCCAGCAGCCCGGGACTAGCGGGCACCGGGGAGCTGTTTTTT | CASSPGLAGTGELFF
TRBJ2-1 | many | 16 | TRBV9 | TRBD2 | TGTGCCAGCAGCGTAGTGGGAGCGGGGGGGCCCAATGAGCAGTTCTTC | CASSVVGAGGPNEQFF
TRBJ2-7 | few | 12 | TRBV25-1 | TRBD1 | TGTGCCACCCAGACAGGGAGCTACGAGCAGTACTTC | CATQTGSYEQYF
TRBJ2-3 | - | 17 | TRBV3-1 | TRBD2 | TGTGCCAGCAGCCAAGGACTAGCGGGAGGACAGGTCCATACGCAGTATTTT | CASSQGLAGGQVHTQYF
TRBJ2-7 | - | 14 | TRBV25-1 | TRBD1 | TGTGCCAGCAGTGCGACAGGGGTCACCTACGAGCAGTACTTC | CASSATGVTYEQYF
TRBJ2-5 | - | 15 | TRBV12-3/TRBV12-4 | - | TGTGCCAGCAGTTTAGAGCTAGCGTGGCAGGAGACCCAGTACTTC | CASSLELAWQETQYF
TRBJ2-7 | few | 14 | TRBV19 | - | TGTGCCAGTAGTATCCAGGACGGCTCCTACGAGCAGTACTTC | CASSIQDGSYEQYF
TRBJ1-1 | few | 14 | TRBV12-3/TRBV12-4 | TRBD1 | TGTGCCAGCAGGGAGACAGGGAGGAACACTGAAGCTTTCTTT | CASRETGRNTEAFF
TRBJ2-3 | - | 14 | TRBV24-1 | - | TGTGCCACCCGGGGGACTGCCCACACAGATACGCAGTATTTT | CATRGTAHTDTQYF
TRBJ2-5 | few | 15 | TRBV3-1 | - | TGTGCCAGCAGCCAAGACGTCCTGGCGGGAGAGACCCAGTACTTC | CASSQDVLAGETQYF
TRBJ1-1 | many | 14 | TRBV12-3/TRBV12-4 | - | TGTGCCAGCAGGATAAGACAGGAAAACACTGAAGCTTTCTTT | CASRIRQENTEAFF
TRBJ1-4 | few | 16 | TRBV11-2 | TRBD1 | TGTGCCAGCAGCTCTTACCTCGGGACAGGATCTGAAAAACTGTTTTTT | CASSSYLGTGSEKLFF
TRBJ1-3 | few | 15 | TRBV6-1 | - | TGTGCCAGCAGTACAGGGCAGACGGCTGGAAACACCATATATTTT | CASSTGQTAGNTIYF
TRBJ1-2 | - | 15 | TRBV5-1 | - | TGCGCCAGCAGCTTCAATAGCAGGCCCCGGAGTGGCTACACCTTC | CASSFNSRPRSGYTF
TRBJ2-7 | - | 13 | TRBV10-3 | - | TGTGCCATCCTCGGGGGTAACTCCTACGAGCAGTACTTC | CAILGGNSYEQYF
TRBJ1-5 | many | 14 | TRBV12-3/TRBV12-4 | - | TGTGCCAGCAGTACCGGGACCTACAATCAGCCCCAGCATTTT | CASSTGTYNQPQHF
TRBJ1-1 | - | 15 | TRBV5-1 | - | TGCGCCAGCAGCTTGGATCTGGACCGGGGGACTGAAGCTTTCTTT | CASSLDLDRGTEAFF
TRBJ2-1 | few | 14 | TRBV28 | - | TGTGCCAGCATCGACACAAGATCCTACAATGAGCAGTTCTTC | CASIDTRSYNEQFF
TRBJ1-6 | - | 16 | TRBV15 | TRBD1 | TGTGCCACCAGCAGAGGTGGGGGGACAGGGCCCTCACCCCTCCACTTT | CATSRGGGTGPSPLHF
TRBJ2-3 | few | 17 | TRBV5-1 | - | TGCGCCACCCGACGTGGGGGAGTACTTTACCTTACAGATACGCAGTATTTT | CATRRGGVLYLTDTQYF
TRBJ2-1 | - | 17 | TRBV12-3/TRBV12-4 | TRBD2 | TGTGCCAGCAGTTTAGCGAGGCTAGCGGGAGATGGCGATGAGCAGTTCTTC | CASSLARLAGDGDEQFF
TRBJ2-3 | few | 17 | TRBV5-8 | TRBD2 | TGTGCCAGCAGCCCCCACTCCGGGACTAAAAGCACAGATACGCAGTATTTT | CASSPHSGTKSTDTQYF
TRBJ1-5 | few | 16 | TRBV2 | - | TGTGCCAGTAAAAGTCTCAGAAGCATTGGGGATCAGCCCCAGCATTTT | CASKSLRSIGDQPQHF